This T cell receptor beta chain was captured in a study of T cell responses to AZD1222 COVID-19 vaccine. Study conclusions and caveats: At 160-218 and 743-854, vaccine-associated CD4 TCRs were dominant, and they spanned spike. Donors were mostly white British, more females; clonal diversity possibly underestimated. Reports indicate that nearly half of spike-specific TCRs are directed at unmutated variant regions. Recipients of AZD1222 seropositive at baseline numbered only 5 or 6.

Germline V gene lookup returns CDR1 LNHDA and CDR2 SQIVND (reference sequence). V gave up 3 bases and J gave up 2 bases; unmatched junction bases: 7. This CDR3 is built from 16 residues. Note on this clone: Its antigen is unknown.

TCRdb keeps only in-frame clones here, not all; method: immunoSEQ multiplex PCR. The profile shows under 300,000 clones, over 85% of them singletons. This material consisted of peripheral blood, taken on day 0 of AZD1222 vaccination. The TCR comes from an adult in good health. The chain uses TRBV19 and TRBJ2-7; 10 bases match TRBD1. The CDR3 nucleotides read TGTGCCAGTAGTATTTCCGGGACAGGGGTGCCCTACGAGCAGTACTTC. This encodes CASSISGTGVPYEQYF.